Sequencing of this T cell receptor beta chain was carried out in a study of blood T cell repertoires in COVID-19. Repertoires were generated with immunoSEQ multiplex PCR, while TCRdb's copy carries only in-frame clones and drops some. The table has about 270,000 clones, around 89% seen once. Per the germline V gene, CDR1 is MNHEY and CDR2 is SVGEGT. The CDR3 contains 11 residues. V was clipped by 5 bases and J by 5 bases, with 6 bases between them. The receptor was isolated from a woman aged 50 to 65 who had recovered from COVID-19. Sequencing was performed on PBMCs or T cells enriched from blood (not recorded which). The genes are TRBV6-2 or TRBV6-3 and TRBJ1-2; D not resolved. The DNA for the CDR3 is TGTGCCAGCAGTCCAAATTATGGCTACACCTTC. Translation gives CASSPNYGYTF.